This T cell receptor (beta chain) derives from a study of OX40 agonist ivuxolimab in advanced cancers. Study results and caveats: On average, CD8+ T cells showed a greater number of expanded clones than CD4+. The study found among the lowest clonal expansion in partial responders at 0.1-3.0 mg/kg.

Autoimmune disease history or systemic immunosuppression led to patients being barred. Remarks on this clone: Antigen unknown.

Assay used: immunoSEQ multiplex PCR; TCRdb lists only in-frame clones, some missing. The table has 75,000 to 100,000 clones, 90% to 95% seen once. V was shortened by 3 bases and J by 7 bases, with 19 bases between the two germline ends. This CDR3 is built from 16 residues. Germline V lookup: CDR1 ENHRY, CDR2 SYGVKD. This TCR came from an adult with an advanced solid tumor such as melanoma, head and neck, liver or kidney cancer. The material was CD4+ or CD8+ T cells sorted from blood, obtained in a trial of the OX40 agonist ivuxolimab. V is TRBV10-3 and J is TRBJ2-1; D remains unclear. CDR3 sequence reads: CAISDDHRRDENEQFF. The CDR3, as DNA: TGTGCCATCAGTGACGACCACCGTAGGGATGAGAATGAGCAGTTCTTC.